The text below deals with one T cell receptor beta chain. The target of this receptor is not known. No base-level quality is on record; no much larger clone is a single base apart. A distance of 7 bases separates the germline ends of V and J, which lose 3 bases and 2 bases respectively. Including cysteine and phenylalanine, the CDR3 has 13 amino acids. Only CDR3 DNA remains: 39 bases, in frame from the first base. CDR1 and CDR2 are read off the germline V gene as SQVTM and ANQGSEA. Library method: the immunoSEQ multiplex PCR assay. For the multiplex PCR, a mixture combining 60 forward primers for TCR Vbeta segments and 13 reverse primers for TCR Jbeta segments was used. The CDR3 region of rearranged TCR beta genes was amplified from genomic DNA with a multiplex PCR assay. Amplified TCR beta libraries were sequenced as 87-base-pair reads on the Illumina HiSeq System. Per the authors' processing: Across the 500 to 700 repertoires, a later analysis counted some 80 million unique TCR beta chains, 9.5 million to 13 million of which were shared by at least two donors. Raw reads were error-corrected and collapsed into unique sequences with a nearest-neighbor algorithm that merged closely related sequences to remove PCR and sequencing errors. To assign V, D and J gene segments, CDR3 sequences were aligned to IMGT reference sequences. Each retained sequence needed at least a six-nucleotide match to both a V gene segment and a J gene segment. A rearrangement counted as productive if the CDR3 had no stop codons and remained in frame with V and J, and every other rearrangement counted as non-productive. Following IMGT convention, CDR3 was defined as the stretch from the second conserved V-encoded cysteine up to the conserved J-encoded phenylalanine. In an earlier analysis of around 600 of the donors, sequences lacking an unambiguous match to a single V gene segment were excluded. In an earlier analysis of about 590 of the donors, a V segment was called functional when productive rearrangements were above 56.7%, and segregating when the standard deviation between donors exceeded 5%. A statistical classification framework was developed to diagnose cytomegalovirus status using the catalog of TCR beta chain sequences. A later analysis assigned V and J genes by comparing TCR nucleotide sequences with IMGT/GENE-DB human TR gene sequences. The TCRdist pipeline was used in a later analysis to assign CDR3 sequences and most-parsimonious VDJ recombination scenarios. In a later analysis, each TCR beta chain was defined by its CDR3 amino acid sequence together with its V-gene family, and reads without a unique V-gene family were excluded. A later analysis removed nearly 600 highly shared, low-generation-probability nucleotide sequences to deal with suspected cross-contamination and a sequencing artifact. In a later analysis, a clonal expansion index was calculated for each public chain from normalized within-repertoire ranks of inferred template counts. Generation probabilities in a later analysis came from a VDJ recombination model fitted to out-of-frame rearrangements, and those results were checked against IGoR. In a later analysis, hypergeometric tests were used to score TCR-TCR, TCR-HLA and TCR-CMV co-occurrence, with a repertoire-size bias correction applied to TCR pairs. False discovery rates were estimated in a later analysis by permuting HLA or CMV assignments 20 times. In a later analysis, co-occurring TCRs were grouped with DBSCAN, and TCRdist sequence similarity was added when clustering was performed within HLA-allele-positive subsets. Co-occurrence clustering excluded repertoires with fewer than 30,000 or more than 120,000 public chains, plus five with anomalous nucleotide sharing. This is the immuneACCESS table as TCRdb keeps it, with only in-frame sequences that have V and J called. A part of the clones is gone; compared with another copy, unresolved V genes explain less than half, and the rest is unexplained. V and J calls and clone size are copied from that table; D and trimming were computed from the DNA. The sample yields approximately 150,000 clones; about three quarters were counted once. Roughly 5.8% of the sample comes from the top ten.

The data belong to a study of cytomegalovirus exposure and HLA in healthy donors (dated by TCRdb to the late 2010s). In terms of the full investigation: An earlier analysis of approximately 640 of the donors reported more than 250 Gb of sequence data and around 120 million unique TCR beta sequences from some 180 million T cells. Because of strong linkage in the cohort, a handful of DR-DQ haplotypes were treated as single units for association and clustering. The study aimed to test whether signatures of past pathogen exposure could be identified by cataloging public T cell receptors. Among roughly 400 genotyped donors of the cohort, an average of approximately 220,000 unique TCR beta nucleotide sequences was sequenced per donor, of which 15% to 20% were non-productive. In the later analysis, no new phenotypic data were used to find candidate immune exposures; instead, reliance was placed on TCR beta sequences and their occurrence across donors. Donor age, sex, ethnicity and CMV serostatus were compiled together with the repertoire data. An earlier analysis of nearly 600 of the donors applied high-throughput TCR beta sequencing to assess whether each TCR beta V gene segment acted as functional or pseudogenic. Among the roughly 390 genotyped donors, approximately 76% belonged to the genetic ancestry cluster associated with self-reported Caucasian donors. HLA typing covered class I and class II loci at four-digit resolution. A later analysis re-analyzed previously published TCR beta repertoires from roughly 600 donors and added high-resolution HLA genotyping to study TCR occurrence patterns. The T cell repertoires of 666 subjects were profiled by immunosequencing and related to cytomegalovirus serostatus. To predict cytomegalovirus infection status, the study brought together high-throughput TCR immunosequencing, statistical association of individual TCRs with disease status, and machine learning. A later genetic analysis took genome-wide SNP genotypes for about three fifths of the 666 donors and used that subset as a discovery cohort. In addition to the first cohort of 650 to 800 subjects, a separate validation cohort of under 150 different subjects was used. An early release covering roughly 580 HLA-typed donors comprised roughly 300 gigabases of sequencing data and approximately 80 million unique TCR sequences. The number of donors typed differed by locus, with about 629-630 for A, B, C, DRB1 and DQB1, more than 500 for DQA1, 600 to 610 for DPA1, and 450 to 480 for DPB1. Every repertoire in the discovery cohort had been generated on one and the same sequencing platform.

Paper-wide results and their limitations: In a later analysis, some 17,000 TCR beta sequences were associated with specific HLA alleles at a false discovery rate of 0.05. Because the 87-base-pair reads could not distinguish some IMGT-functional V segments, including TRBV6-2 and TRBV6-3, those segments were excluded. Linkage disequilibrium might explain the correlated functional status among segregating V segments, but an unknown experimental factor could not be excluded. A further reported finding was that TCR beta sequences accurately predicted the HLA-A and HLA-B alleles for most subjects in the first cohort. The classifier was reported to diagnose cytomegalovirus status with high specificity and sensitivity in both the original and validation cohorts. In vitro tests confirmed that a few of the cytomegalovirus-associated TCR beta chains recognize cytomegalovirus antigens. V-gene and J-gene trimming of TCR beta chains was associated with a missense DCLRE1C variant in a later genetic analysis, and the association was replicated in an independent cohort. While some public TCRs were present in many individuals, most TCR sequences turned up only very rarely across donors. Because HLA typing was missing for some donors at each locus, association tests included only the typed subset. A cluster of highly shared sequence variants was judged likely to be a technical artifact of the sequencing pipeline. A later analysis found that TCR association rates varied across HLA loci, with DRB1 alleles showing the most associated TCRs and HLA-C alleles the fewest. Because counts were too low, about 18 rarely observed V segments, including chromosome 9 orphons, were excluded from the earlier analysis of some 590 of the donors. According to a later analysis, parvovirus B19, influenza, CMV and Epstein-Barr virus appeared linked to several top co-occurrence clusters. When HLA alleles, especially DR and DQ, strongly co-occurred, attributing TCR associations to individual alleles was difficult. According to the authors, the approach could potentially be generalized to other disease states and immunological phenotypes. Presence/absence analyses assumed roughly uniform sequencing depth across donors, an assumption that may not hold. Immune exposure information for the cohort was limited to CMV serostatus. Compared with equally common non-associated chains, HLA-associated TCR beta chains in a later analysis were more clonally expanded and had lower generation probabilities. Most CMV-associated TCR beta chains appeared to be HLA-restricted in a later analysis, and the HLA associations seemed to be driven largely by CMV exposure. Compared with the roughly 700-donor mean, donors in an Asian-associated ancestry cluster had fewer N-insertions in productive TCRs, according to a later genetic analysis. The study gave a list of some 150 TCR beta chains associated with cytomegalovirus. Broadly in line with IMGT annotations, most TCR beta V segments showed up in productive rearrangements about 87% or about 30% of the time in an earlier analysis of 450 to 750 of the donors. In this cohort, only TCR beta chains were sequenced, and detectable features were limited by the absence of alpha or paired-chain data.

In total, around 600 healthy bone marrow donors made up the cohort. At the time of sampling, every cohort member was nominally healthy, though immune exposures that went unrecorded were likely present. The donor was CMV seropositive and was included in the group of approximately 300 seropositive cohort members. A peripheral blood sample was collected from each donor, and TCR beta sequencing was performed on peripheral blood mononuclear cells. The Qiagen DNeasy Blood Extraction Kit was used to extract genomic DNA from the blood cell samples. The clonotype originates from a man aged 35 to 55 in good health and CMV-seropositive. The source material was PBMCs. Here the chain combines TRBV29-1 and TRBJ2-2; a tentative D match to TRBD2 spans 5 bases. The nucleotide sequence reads TGCAGCGTTGACCCGGGAAACACCGGGGAGCTGTTTTTT. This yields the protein CSVDPGNTGELFF.